The 30 T cell receptor beta chains below come from one sample, sequenced in a study of control samples from healthy donors and cancer patients. Produced via immunoSEQ multiplex PCR; TCRdb's table is partial and in-frame only. The table records under 85,000 clones, more than 70% of them present only once. The sample taken for sequencing was PBMCs. These receptors were collected from a man aged 55-75 years with colorectal cancer.

The chain recombines TRBV9 with TRBJ2-1; 8 nucleotides agree with TRBD2. V gave up 1 base and J gave up 0 bases; unmatched junction bases: 12. The CDR3 consists of 19 residues. CDR1 is SGDLS, CDR2 YYNGEE, per germline. The CDR3 DNA sequence: TGTGCCAGCAGCGTATCGTATCGGGGGGGCGGAAGCTCCTACAATGAGCAGTTCTTC. It encodes CASSVSYRGGGSSYNEQFF.

The rearrangement links TRBV29-1 to TRBJ2-3, with TRBD2 matching 10 bases. This CDR3 has 15 amino acids. Germline V gene sequence: CDR1 SQVTM, CDR2 ANQGSEA. The V and J ends lost 2 bases and 4 bases, in that order; junction bases with no gene match: 6. The CDR3 sequence is CSVELAGAGADTQYF. CDR3 coding DNA: TGCAGCGTTGAACTAGCGGGGGCCGGGGCAGATACGCAGTATTTT.

This chain links TRBV9 with TRBJ2-5; 11 bases line up with TRBD2. The V segment lost 7 bases and the J segment 5 bases; nucleotides outside the gene matches: 7. This CDR3 region has 14 residues. Germline loops: CDR1 SGDLS, CDR2 YYNGEE. Here the CDR3 DNA reads TGTGCCAGCTCAACTAGCGGGGGAAGTGAGACCCAGTACTTC. This gives the protein CASSTSGGSETQYF. Full variable domain (missing parts from reference TRBV9 and TRBJ2-5): DSGVTQTPKHLITATGQRVTLRCSPRSGDLSVYWYQQSLDQGLQFLIQYYNGEERAKGNILERFSAQQFPDLHSELNLSSLELGDSALYFCASSTSGGSETQYFGPGTRLLVL.

V gene TRBV9 combines with J gene TRBJ2-3, with 11 bases aligning to TRBD1. Unmatched junction bases numbered 2, after V lost 4 bases and J lost 1 base. This CDR3 spans 15 amino acids. CDR1 and CDR2 (germline): SGDLS, YYNGEE. DNA for the CDR3: TGTGCCAGCAGCTTGGGACAGGGGGGCACAGATACGCAGTATTTT. Translating gives CASSLGQGGTDTQYF.

This rearrangement joins TRBV27 to TRBJ1-5; 9 bases fit TRBD1. V was pared by 3 bases and J by 5 bases, with 11 bases of the junction left unmatched. CDR3 size: 17 residues. Germline assignment: CDR1 MNHEY and CDR2 SMNVEV (reference sequence). In DNA form, the CDR3 reads TGTGCCAGCAGTTTCTCCAACCGGGACAGGGATCATCAGCCCCAGCATTTT. It translates to CASSFSNRDRDHQPQHF.

This chain links TRBV7-2 with TRBJ1-5; D is unclear. Germline CDR1 SGHTA, CDR2 FQGNSA. The CDR3 loop spans 14 amino acids. The V end was cut by 5 bases, the J end by 1 base, with 9 bases between. CDR3 sequence: CASSIGWSNQPQHF. In DNA form, the CDR3 reads TGTGCCAGCAGCATCGGATGGAGCAATCAGCCCCAGCATTTT.

The chain employs TRBV12-3 or TRBV12-4 and TRBJ2-7; D not resolved. The CDR3 spans 11 residues. Between the trimmed V and J ends, which lost 6 bases and 7 bases, there was a span of 10 bases. The CDR3 protein is CASRTAREQYF. Written as DNA, the CDR3 is TGTGCCAGCAGAACGGCCCGAGAGCAGTACTTC.

The genes are TRBV9 and TRBJ2-5; 8 bases agree with TRBD2. After removal of 4 bases from V and 1 base from J, the junction contained 12 bases not matched to a gene. The CDR3 consists of 17 residues. CDR1 and CDR2 (germline): SGDLS, YYNGEE. The CDR3 region is CASSPGGWTSLQETQYF. The CDR3 DNA is TGTGCCAGCAGCCCTGGGGGCTGGACTAGCCTCCAAGAGACCCAGTACTTC.

CDR3 sequence reads: CASSGQGRTEAFF. The CDR3 nucleotides are TGTGCCAGCAGCGGCCAGGGTCGTACTGAAGCTTTCTTT. The chain is built from TRBV6-5 and TRBJ1-1; D possibly corresponds to TRBD1 (5 bases). Per germline, CDR1 MNHEY and CDR2 SVGAGI. The V end was cut by 6 bases, the J end by 5 bases, with 13 bases between. The CDR3 runs to 13 residues.

The CDR3 nucleotides read TGTGCCAGCAGCCCAAGGACAGGTAGATCCTACAATGAGCAGTTCTTC. As protein: CASSPRTGRSYNEQFF. The chain carries TRBV7-9 and TRBJ2-1; 7 positions match TRBD1. From germline, CDR1 is SEHNR and CDR2 FQNEAQ (reference sequence). This CDR3 is built from 16 residues. Trimming cost V 5 bases and J 1 base; bases outside gene matches: 8. Based on the CDR3 plus reference TRBV7-9 and TRBJ2-1, the full variable domain is DTGVSQNPRHKITKRGQNVTFRCDPISEHNRLYWYRQTLGQGPEFLTYFQNEAQLEKSRLLSDRFSAERPKGSFSTLEIQRTEQGDSAMYLCASSPRTGRSYNEQFFGPGTRLTVL.

V gene TRBV6-6 combines with J gene TRBJ2-7; D ambiguous. Germline V gives CDR1 MNHNY, CDR2 SVGAGI (reference sequence). CDR3 length: 15 amino acids. V gave up 2 bases and J gave up 0 bases, with 11 bases separating them. CDR3 nucleotides: TGTGCCAGCAGTTACGGAGCTCTTTCCTCCTACGAGCAGTACTTC. Amino acid sequence: CASSYGALSSYEQYF.

The CDR3 loop reads CASSPRWASGGPSSYNEQFF. In DNA form, the CDR3 reads TGTGCCAGCTCACCACGATGGGCTAGCGGGGGCCCGAGCTCCTACAATGAGCAGTTCTTC. V and J are TRBV18 and TRBJ2-1, with 10 nucleotides matching TRBD2. CDR1 is KGHSH and CDR2 is LQKENI in the germline V gene. This CDR3 spans 20 amino acids. Trimming took 1 base from V and 0 from J; bases not matched to a gene: 12.

The V and J genes are TRBV3-1 (or the pseudogene TRBV3-2) and TRBJ2-3, with 7 bases matching TRBD2. The V and J ends lost 2 bases and 4 bases, in that order; junction bases with no gene match: 12. This CDR3 spans 17 amino acids. The germline V gene encodes CDR1 LGHDT and CDR2 YNNKEL (reference sequence). The CDR3 nucleotides read TGTGCCAGCAGCCAAAATCTAGGGAGCGGGATATCAGATACGCAGTATTTT. Encoded protein: CASSQNLGSGISDTQYF.

This sequence joins TRBV7-9 and TRBJ2-3; D call uncertain. Germline loops: CDR1 SEHNR, CDR2 FQNEAQ (reference sequence). Deletions cut 5 bases from V and 2 bases from J, with 14 bases between. The CDR3 spans 15 residues. The chain's CDR3 is CASSPRLHNTDTQYF. As DNA, the CDR3 is TGTGCCAGCAGCCCAAGACTGCACAACACAGATACGCAGTATTTT.

This clone was counted only a few times. The chain has TRBV9 and TRBJ2-6, with a weak D call TRBD1 (6 bases). CDR3 length: 18 residues. V gave up 1 base and J gave up 5 bases, with 19 bases separating them. Germline assignment: CDR1 SGDLS and CDR2 YYNGEE. The DNA of the CDR3 is TGTGCCAGCAGCGTATCACCTATCAGGGGTAATAGGGCCAACGTCCTGACTTTC. Amino acids: CASSVSPIRGNRANVLTF.

The V call is TRBV2, the J call TRBJ2-7, with D perhaps matching TRBD1 (5 bases). The CDR3 length is 13 residues. The V gene lost 1 base and the J gene lost 6 bases, with 10 bases spanning the gap. CDR1 SNHLY and CDR2 FYNNEI come from the germline V gene. The CDR3 sequence is CASSEVWGSEQYF. The CDR3 DNA reads TGTGCCAGCAGTGAAGTCTGGGGCTCCGAGCAGTACTTC.

The rearrangement links TRBV19 to TRBJ1-2; D is uncertain. The germline V and J ends were trimmed by 3 bases and 2 bases, with 10 bases remaining between them. The germline CDR1 and CDR2 sequences are LNHDA and SQIVND (reference sequence). The CDR3 totals 14 residues. CDR3 residues: CASSMGPGNYGYTF. CDR3 DNA: TGTGCCAGTAGTATGGGTCCGGGAAACTATGGCTACACCTTC.

The DNA for the CDR3 is TGTGCCAGCAGCTTAGGGTTTCGGCCAAGGACCACCTACGAGCAGTACTTC. As protein: CASSLGFRPRTTYEQYF. J is TRBJ2-7 and V is TRBV7-8, with D unclear. The V gene's germline CDR1 is SGHVS and CDR2 FQNEAQ. Trimming removed 1 base from V and 2 bases from J, with 18 bases in between. The CDR3 consists of 17 residues.

This chain links TRBV18 with TRBJ1-4; D is possibly TRBD1 (6 bases). The CDR3 is 14 amino acids. V lost 2 bases and J 9 bases, leaving 13 bases between the germline ends. Germline assignment: CDR1 KGHSH and CDR2 LQKENI. The DNA of the CDR3 is TGTGCCAGCTCACCAGGAGCTGGGGGCAAAAAACTGTTTTTT. This encodes CASSPGAGGKKLFF.

The rearrangement uses TRBV6-5 and TRBJ1-1; D not certain. Germline CDR1 MNHEY, CDR2 SVGAGI. V shed 0 bases and J shed 0 bases, with 8 bases lying between them. The CDR3 has 15 residues. The CDR3 DNA is TGTGCCAGCAGTTACTCGTTTCAGATGAACACTGAAGCTTTCTTT. It is translated as CASSYSFQMNTEAFF.

The rearrangement links TRBV11-2 to TRBJ2-3, with a possible D match to TRBD2 (6 bases). The germline V gene encodes CDR1 SGHAT and CDR2 FQNNGV. V dropped 1 base and J dropped 8 bases, with 16 bases sitting between them. This CDR3 is 15 amino acids long. DNA of the CDR3: TGTGCCAGCAGCTTAGGTGGGACTTTCCAGGTTACGCAGTATTTT. Protein: CASSLGGTFQVTQYF.

The CDR3 spells CASGSYEQYF. CDR3 sequence (DNA): TGTGCCAGCGGGTCCTACGAGCAGTACTTC. V usage is TRBV6-5 and J usage is TRBJ2-7; D not certain. The germline gives CDR1 MNHEY, CDR2 SVGAGI. There are 10 residues in the CDR3. V lost 8 bases and J 1 base, leaving 3 bases between the germline ends.

This chain links TRBV20-1 with TRBJ2-7, with D perhaps matching TRBD2 (7 bases). Germline-derived CDR1 and CDR2 are DFQATT and SNEGSKA (reference sequence). Deletions cut 6 bases from V and 3 bases from J, with 9 bases between. The CDR3 is 11 amino acids. The CDR3 DNA reads TGCAGTGCGGGGGGGCACTACGAGCAGTACTTC. Its protein product is CSAGGHYEQYF.

The chain's CDR3 is CASSELAGSSYEQYF. CDR3 nucleotide sequence: TGTGCCAGCAGTGAACTAGCGGGAAGCTCCTACGAGCAGTACTTC. This sequence joins TRBV2 and TRBJ2-7; TRBD2 matches at 9 bases. The ends lost 2 bases at V and 0 bases at J; junction bases unmatched: 2. Looked up from germline, CDR1 is SNHLY and CDR2 is FYNNEI. The CDR3 extends over 15 amino acids.

V usage is TRBV5-5 and J usage is TRBJ2-5; D might be TRBD1 (5 bases). In germline, CDR1 is SGHKS, CDR2 YYEKEE (reference sequence). The CDR3 sequence is 13 residues long. The V and J ends lost 0 bases and 4 bases respectively, with 7 bases between them. The DNA for the CDR3 is TGTGCCAGCAGCTTGGGGGGCGGAGAGACCCAGTACTTC. Residues: CASSLGGGETQYF.

V usage is TRBV5-5 and J usage is TRBJ1-6, with a weak D call TRBD1 (6 bases). The V end lost 3 bases, the J end lost 8 bases, and 12 bases lay between the germline ends. This CDR3 region has 14 residues. In germline, CDR1 is SGHKS, CDR2 YYEKEE (reference sequence). This CDR3 reads CASSSEDSYSPLHF. DNA for the CDR3: TGTGCCAGCAGCTCCGAGGACAGTTATTCACCCCTCCACTTT.

This clone was detected only once. V is TRBV11-3 and J is TRBJ2-1; tentatively, D is TRBD1 (6 bases). Germline loops: CDR1 SGHNT, CDR2 YENEEA. This CDR3 spans 12 amino acids. V lost 3 bases, J lost 8 bases, and 8 bases lay in between. For the CDR3, the DNA is TGTGCCAGCAGCTTTGGGGGCGATGAGCAGTTCTTC. Translating gives CASSFGGDEQFF.

The chain uses TRBV6-6 and TRBJ1-2, with TRBD1 matching 7 bases. Trimming took 2 bases from V and 0 from J; bases not matched to a gene: 3. This CDR3 spans 15 amino acids. The germline V gene encodes CDR1 MNHNY and CDR2 SVGAGI (reference sequence). The CDR3 spells CASSYGQGANYGYTF. The CDR3 DNA is TGTGCCAGCAGTTACGGTCAGGGGGCTAACTATGGCTACACCTTC.

The chain has TRBV5-1 and TRBJ2-5; D not certain. The CDR3 covers 13 residues. Germline-derived CDR1 and CDR2 are SGHRS and YFSETQ. The germline V and J ends were trimmed by 9 bases and 1 base, with 13 bases remaining between them. CDR3 residues: CATSDGLQETQYF. In nucleotides, the CDR3 is TGCGCCACTTCGGACGGCCTCCAAGAGACCCAGTACTTC.

This sequence joins TRBV6-2 or TRBV6-3 and TRBJ2-3, with a weak D call TRBD1 (6 bases). This CDR3 contains 16 residues. In germline, CDR1 is MNHEY, CDR2 SVGEGT. Trimming stripped 2 bases from V and 7 bases from J, with 19 bases between. The CDR3 loop is CASSYAPQGAPNTQYF. In nucleotides, the CDR3 is TGTGCCAGCAGTTACGCCCCACAGGGAGCCCCGAATACGCAGTATTTT.